One sample yielded the 20 T cell receptor beta chains listed below, sequenced in a study of T cell responses to AZD1222 COVID-19 vaccine. The protocol was immunoSEQ multiplex PCR, while the TCRdb copy is restricted to in-frame clones and leaves out a portion. The sample includes around 130,000 clones, roughly nine tenths of them seen just once. The material was peripheral blood, obtained on day 0 of AZD1222 vaccination. The receptors derive from an adult in good health.

The chain joins TRBV28 to TRBJ1-6, with 8 bases fitting TRBD1. CDR1 and CDR2 (germline): MDHEN, SYDVKM. This CDR3 region has 15 residues. V lost 4 bases, J lost 8 bases, and 7 bases stayed unmatched. CDR3 sequence: CASSSPGTGYSPLHF. CDR3 bases: TGTGCCAGCAGTTCCCCCGGGACAGGCTATTCACCCCTCCACTTT.

The chain joins TRBV6-1 to TRBJ2-7; weak D call: TRBD2 (5 bases). Germline CDR1 is MNHNS and CDR2 is SASEGT. The CDR3 sequence is 17 residues long. V was trimmed by 1 base and J by 0 bases, leaving 16 bases between them. Here the CDR3 reads CASSEGNLRVSSYEQYF. The CDR3 nucleotides read TGTGCCAGCAGTGAAGGGAATTTGAGGGTTAGCTCCTACGAGCAGTACTTC.

This chain links TRBV6-4 with TRBJ2-7; D might be TRBD2 (7 bases). Germline V lookup: CDR1 MRHNA, CDR2 SNTAGT. V lost 7 bases, J lost 2 bases, and 18 bases lay in between. The CDR3 covers 15 residues. The DNA of the CDR3 is TGTGCCAGCAAGAGGGCCCCGCGGGGGCCCTACGAGCAGTACTTC. This encodes CASKRAPRGPYEQYF.

The genes are TRBV19 and TRBJ2-1; TRBD1 matches 11 bases. The CDR3 is 13 residues long. CDR1 LNHDA and CDR2 SQIVND come from the germline V gene (reference sequence). With V trimmed by 9 bases and J by 3 bases, 1 base remained unmatched. The CDR3 sequence: CASGTGGYNEQFF. CDR3 bases: TGTGCCAGCGGGACAGGGGGCTACAATGAGCAGTTCTTC. The full variable domain, in which reference TRBV19 and TRBJ2-1 provide the parts outside the CDR3, is DGGITQSPKYLFRKEGQNVTLSCEQNLNHDAMYWYRQDPGQGLRLIYYSQIVNDFQKGDIAEGYSVSREKKESFPLTVTSAQKNPTAFYLCASGTGGYNEQFFGPGTRLTVL.

The chain employs TRBV18 and TRBJ1-1; 8 bases line up with TRBD1. Looked up from germline, CDR1 is KGHSH and CDR2 is LQKENI. V dropped 4 bases and J dropped 7; count of bases not matched to a gene: 5. The CDR3 extends over 13 amino acids. Here the CDR3 reads CASSLGTGGEAFF. As DNA, the CDR3 is TGTGCCAGCTCACTCGGGACAGGCGGTGAAGCTTTCTTT.

The chain recombines TRBV2 with TRBJ1-1; no firm D call. Germline V gives CDR1 SNHLY, CDR2 FYNNEI. The germline V and J ends were trimmed by 6 bases and 5 bases, with 7 bases remaining between them. The CDR3 loop spans 11 amino acids. The CDR3 DNA follows: TGTGCCAGCAGATATGGTACTGAAGCTTTCTTT. Protein sequence: CASRYGTEAFF.

V and J are TRBV28 and TRBJ2-7; 7 nucleotides agree with TRBD1. V was clipped by 8 bases and J by 6 bases; unmatched bases: 4. The CDR3 covers 11 residues. From germline, CDR1 is MDHEN and CDR2 SYDVKM. CDR3 protein: CASLGTVEQYF. The DNA for the CDR3 is TGTGCCAGCCTTGGGACAGTCGAGCAGTACTTC.

The chain links TRBV7-8 to TRBJ2-7; TRBD1 aligns across 10 bases. The CDR3 sequence is 16 residues long. Germline V gene data show CDR1 as SGHVS and CDR2 as FQNEAQ. Trimming removed 2 bases from V and 4 bases from J; junction bases left unmatched: 8. The CDR3 coding sequence is TGTGCCAGCAGCTTACCCAGGGACAGGGGACTGTACGAGCAGTACTTC. Protein product: CASSLPRDRGLYEQYF.

The chain joins TRBV30 to TRBJ1-5; the match to TRBD1 covers 11 bases. The CDR3 has 15 residues. V was pared by 3 bases and J by 7 bases, with 8 bases of the junction left unmatched. Germline V gene data show CDR1 as GTSNPN and CDR2 as SVGIG (reference sequence). The CDR3 DNA reads as TGTGCCTGGAGCTACCGGGACAGGGGGATCCAGCCCCAGCATTTT. This gives the protein CAWSYRDRGIQPQHF.

The chain links TRBV20-1 to TRBJ1-4; no clear D gene. The CDR3 is 11 residues long. The germline V gene has CDR1 DFQATT and CDR2 SNEGSKA (reference sequence). Trimming stripped 8 bases from V and 8 bases from J, with 12 bases between. CDR3 nucleotide sequence: TGCAGTAACCAGAAGCGGGAAAAACTGTTTTTT. Amino acid sequence: CSNQKREKLFF.

V is TRBV4-2 and J is TRBJ2-3, with TRBD2 matching over 10 bases. Germline values: CDR1 LGHNA, CDR2 YNFKEQ. The CDR3 contains 15 residues. The V gene end was trimmed by 4 bases and the J gene end by 3 bases; junction bases not matched to a gene: 4. The CDR3 loop reads CASSPLAGETDTQYF. CDR3 coding DNA: TGTGCCAGCAGCCCTCTAGCGGGGGAGACAGATACGCAGTATTTT.

This chain connects TRBV6-1 to TRBJ1-3; 7 nucleotides line up with TRBD1. Unmatched junction bases numbered 9, after V lost 4 bases and J lost 3 bases. In germline, CDR1 is MNHNS, CDR2 SASEGT. The CDR3 is made up of 16 amino acids. CDR3 sequence: CASSVRTGVGGNTIYF. CDR3 sequence (DNA): TGTGCCAGCAGTGTTCGCACAGGGGTTGGTGGAAACACCATATATTTT.

CDR3: CASSIDQDQPQHF. The CDR3 DNA follows: TGTGCCAGTAGTATAGATCAGGATCAGCCCCAGCATTTT. V is TRBV19 and J is TRBJ1-5; no clear D gene. The CDR3 totals 13 residues. Trimming pared 0 bases from V and 5 bases from J, leaving 5 bases between. The germline CDR1 and CDR2 sequences are LNHDA and SQIVND (reference sequence). The whole variable domain, filled in from reference TRBV19 and TRBJ1-5, reads DGGITQSPKYLFRKEGQNVTLSCEQNLNHDAMYWYRQDPGQGLRLIYYSQIVNDFQKGDIAEGYSVSREKKESFPLTVTSAQKNPTAFYLCASSIDQDQPQHFGDGTRLSIL.

The rearrangement uses TRBV6-5 and TRBJ2-3; 8 nucleotides match TRBD2. V was pared by 6 bases and J by 1 base, with 3 bases of the junction left unmatched. Germline CDR1 is MNHEY and CDR2 is SVGAGI. This CDR3 contains 14 residues. CDR3 nucleotide sequence: TGTGCCAGCAGCGTACTAGCGGGCACAGATACGCAGTATTTT. Its protein is CASSVLAGTDTQYF.

J is TRBJ1-6 and V is TRBV5-1; D is unresolved. Looked up from germline, CDR1 is SGHRS and CDR2 is YFSETQ. The V end was cut by 0 bases, the J end by 6 bases, with 7 bases between. The CDR3 extends over 14 amino acids. CDR3 amino acids: CASSLDSSNSPLHF. CDR3 coding DNA: TGCGCCAGCAGCTTGGACAGTTCTAATTCACCCCTCCACTTT.

The chain combines TRBV28 with TRBJ2-1; TRBD2 might be the D (6 bases). This CDR3 is 12 amino acids long. CDR1 and CDR2 from the germline V gene are MDHEN and SYDVKM. V was pared by 6 bases and J by 10 bases, with 13 bases between. CDR3: CASSKRVKEQFF. Written as DNA, the CDR3 is TGTGCCAGCAGCAAGCGGGTTAAGGAGCAGTTCTTC.

This rearrangement joins TRBV9 to TRBJ1-4; D is undetermined. V lost 3 bases, J lost 0 bases, and 21 bases lay in between. There are 19 residues in the CDR3. Germline-derived CDR1 and CDR2 are SGDLS and YYNGEE. This chain's CDR3 is CASSGRGREIPATNEKLFF. CDR3 DNA: TGTGCCAGCAGCGGAAGAGGGAGGGAAATCCCTGCAACTAATGAAAAACTGTTTTTT.

In this sample, this clone turned up once. The chain links TRBV29-1 to TRBJ1-2; D remains unclear. This CDR3 spans 12 amino acids. Looked up from germline, CDR1 is SQVTM and CDR2 is ANQGSEA. V lost 7 bases and J lost 8, with 17 bases in between. CDR3 nucleotide sequence: TGCAGCGCCCCGGGAAGGGCGGGCGGCTACACCTTC. Translating it yields CSAPGRAGGYTF.

V usage is TRBV28 and J usage is TRBJ1-6; D may be TRBD1 (6 bases). Germline CDR1 MDHEN, CDR2 SYDVKM. The length of the CDR3 is 19 residues. Trimming cost V 6 bases and J 0 bases, with 21 bases left between them. The CDR3 sequence is CASRGEIRGPSSYNSPLHF. Here the CDR3 DNA reads TGTGCCAGCAGAGGAGAGATCAGGGGCCCAAGCTCCTATAATTCACCCCTCCACTTT.

The V gene is TRBV6-2 or TRBV6-3, the J gene TRBJ1-1; 8 nucleotides agree with TRBD1. V dropped 2 bases and J dropped 4; count of bases not matched to a gene: 3. Per germline, CDR1 MNHEY and CDR2 SVGEGT. CDR3 length: 14 residues. CDR3: CASSYPTGVTEAFF. The CDR3 DNA follows: TGTGCCAGCAGTTACCCGACAGGGGTCACTGAAGCTTTCTTT.